The clone carrying this TCR beta chain showed up many times. The germline V gene encodes CDR1 GTSNPN and CDR2 SVGIG (reference sequence). CDR3 length: 14 residues. V was clipped by 1 base and J by 5 bases; unmatched bases: 3. The data were taken from a study of T cells in Graves' hyperthyroidism and ophthalmopathy. From RNA transcripts, TCR beta CDR3 regions were amplified. RT-PCR in the first round (using the HTBI primer set) targeted the TCR CDR3. TCRdb re-called the multiplex PCR reads with MiXCR, one entry per CDR3 protein. This sample has 400,000 to 600,000 distinct CDR3 sequences; around 21% occur once, and the top ten carry about 26%.

The sequencing input was blood. The chain is built from TRBV30 and TRBJ2-5; 11 nucleotides match TRBD1. The sequence was obtained from a man younger than 35 with Graves' hyperthyroidism. This CDR3 reads CAWSGTGGGETQYF. The CDR3 DNA sequence: TGTGCCTGGAGTGGGACAGGGGGCGGGGAGACCCAGTACTTC.